There are a few counts of the clone carrying this T cell receptor beta chain. The antigen remains undetermined. Library construction for TCR beta used iRepertoire HTBI primers and Arm-PCR of CDR3 regions. Source study methods: In the combined samples, around 60 TRBV and 14 to 15 TRBJ segments were identified. MiXCR, run by TCRdb on the multiplex PCR reads, gives a single entry per CDR3 protein. These V and J calls originate from TCRdb's pipeline instead of the authors' own analysis. Among 400,000 to 450,000 distinct CDR3 sequences listed, about 25% were seen once. The time point denotes: persistent/refractory GD, antithyroid drugs over 5 years with positive TRAb. The TCR library was made from RNA extracted from PBMCs. Patients were from an endocrinology department in Xi'an, China. Roughly 9 milliliters of peripheral blood were taken and placed in EDTA tubes. Trimming cost V 4 bases and J 0 bases; bases outside gene matches: 3. CDR1 is LNHNV, CDR2 YYDKDF, per germline (reference sequence). This CDR3 is 14 amino acids long.

The data stem from a study of regulatory T cells in long-lasting Graves disease. Study-level findings and limits: Only a small sample size was used, which may have cut accuracy.

This sequence originates from a female donor with Graves disease. The chain is built from TRBV15 and TRBJ2-7, with TRBD2 identical over 7 bases. The material was peripheral blood mononuclear cells (PBMCs), obtained when the disease was refractory, from a patient treated with antithyroid drugs. The CDR3 reads CATSTLAGSYEQYF. CDR3 DNA: TGTGCCACCAGCACGTTAGCGGGCTCCTACGAGCAGTACTTC.